This T cell receptor beta chain emerged from a study of T-cell reconstitution after alpha-beta-depleted transplantation in children. Study observations and caveats: Surviving thymic progenitors and recipient T cells were the source of high TCRbeta diversity at day 60 in some patients. About two months after transplant, alpha-beta T cells reportedly came from several hundred expanded graft clones. At the one-year point after transplant, T-cell counts and TCRbeta diversity were found to come mostly from T cells that had been newly produced.

Unique molecular identifiers were built into the TCRbeta library. MiXCR, applied by TCRdb to the PCR reads, yields one record per CDR3 protein. The sample holds 450,000 to 600,000 distinct CDR3 sequences, 8% to 11% seen once. With 4 bases removed from V and 5 bases from J, the gap between germline ends came to 3 bases. The CDR3 loop spans 10 amino acids. The V gene's germline CDR1 is SGHRS and CDR2 YFSETQ. This clonotype was picked up many times. The antigen is unknown. This clonotype was obtained from a child under 10 years old with inherited bone marrow failure, due to receive a stem cell transplant. This rearrangement joins TRBV5-1 to TRBJ2-5; D not resolved. Source: PBMCs, taken before TCRalphabeta/CD19-depleted stem cell transplant. The CDR3 loop is CASSPETQYF. Here the CDR3 DNA reads TGCGCCAGCAGCCCGGAGACCCAGTACTTC. The entire variable domain, with the rest obtained from reference TRBV5-1 and TRBJ2-5, is as follows: KAGVTQTPRYLIKTRGQQVTLSCSPISGHRSVSWYQQTPGQGLQFLFEYFSETQRNKGNFPGRFSGRQFSNSRSEMNVSTLELGDSALYLCASSPETQYFGPGTRLLVL.